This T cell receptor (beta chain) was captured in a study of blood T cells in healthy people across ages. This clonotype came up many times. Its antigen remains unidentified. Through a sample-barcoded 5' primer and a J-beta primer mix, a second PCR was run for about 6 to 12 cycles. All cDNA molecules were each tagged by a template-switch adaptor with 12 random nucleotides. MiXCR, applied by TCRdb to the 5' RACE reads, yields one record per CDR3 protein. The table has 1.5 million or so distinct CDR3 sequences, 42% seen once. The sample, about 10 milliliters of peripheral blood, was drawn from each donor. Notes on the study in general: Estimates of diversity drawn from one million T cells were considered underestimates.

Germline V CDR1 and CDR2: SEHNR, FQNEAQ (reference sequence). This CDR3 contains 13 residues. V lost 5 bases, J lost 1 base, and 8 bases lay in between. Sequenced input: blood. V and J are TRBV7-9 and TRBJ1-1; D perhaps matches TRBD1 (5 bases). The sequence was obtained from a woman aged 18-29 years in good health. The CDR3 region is CASSTTGNTEAFF. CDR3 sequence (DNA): TGTGCCAGCAGCACCACAGGGAACACTGAAGCTTTCTTT.